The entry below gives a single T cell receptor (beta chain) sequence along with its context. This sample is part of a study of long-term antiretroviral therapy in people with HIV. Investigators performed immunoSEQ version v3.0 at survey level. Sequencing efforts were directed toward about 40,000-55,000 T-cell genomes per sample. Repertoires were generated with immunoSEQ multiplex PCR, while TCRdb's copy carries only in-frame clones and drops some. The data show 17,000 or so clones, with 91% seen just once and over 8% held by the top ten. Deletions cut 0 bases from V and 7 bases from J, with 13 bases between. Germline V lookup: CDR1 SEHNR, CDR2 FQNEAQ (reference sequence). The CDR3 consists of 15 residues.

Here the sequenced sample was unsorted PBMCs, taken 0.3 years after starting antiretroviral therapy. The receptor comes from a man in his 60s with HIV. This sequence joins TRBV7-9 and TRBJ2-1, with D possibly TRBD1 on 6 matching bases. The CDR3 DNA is TGTGCCAGCAGCTTAGCTATCGGACAGTTTAATGAGCAGTTCTTC. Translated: CASSLAIGQFNEQFF.